This entry lists 17 T cell receptor beta chains sequenced from one sample in a study of CXCR3-negative and CXCR3-positive naive CD8 T cells. Carrying UMI labels, the TRB cDNA libraries were prepared through 5' RACE. One entry per CDR3 protein, without DNA, is what TCRdb gives after re-calling the 5' RACE reads. This table lists some 100,000 distinct CDR3 sequences. Findings of the study overall: Against CXCR3-negative naive cells, CXCR3-positive naive cells showed more hydrophobic TRB CDR3s.

These receptors' antigens are unknown. Sequencing was carried out using naive CXCR3+ CD8+ T cells from blood. The subset: CD45RO-CCR7+CD27+CD95- naive CD8+ T cells expressing CXCR3 (TNR3+). All receptors come from a human donor in good health. Some clones in this sample may be carry-over from other donors' samples.

The chain links TRBV12-3 or TRBV12-4 to TRBJ2-5. The CDR3 covers 16 residues. The CDR3 loop reads CASSQYMTLTGETQYF.

The genes are TRBV18 and TRBJ2-7; TCRdb selects TRBD1, and the lack of DNA leaves this call unchecked. The CDR3 has 15 amino acids. The germline V gene encodes CDR1 KGHSH and CDR2 LQKENI. CDR3 residues: CASSRTAGQSYEQYF.

The V gene is TRBV2, the J gene TRBJ1-1. This CDR3 has 14 residues. CDR1 SNHLY and CDR2 FYNNEI come from the germline V gene. The CDR3 loop reads CASSEEDMNTEAFF.

The CDR3 is CASSQDIRDSTEAFF. The V and J genes are TRBV4-3 and TRBJ1-1; the TCRdb D gene call, TRBD1, has no DNA to confirm it. The length of the CDR3 is 15 residues. Germline lookup yields CDR1 LGHNA and CDR2 YSLEER.

V usage is TRBV18 and J usage is TRBJ2-1; TCRdb proposes TRBD1, but this gene call is untestable without DNA. The germline V gene has CDR1 KGHSH and CDR2 LQKENI. CDR3 size: 14 residues. The chain's CDR3 is CASSPVGGYNEQFF.

CDR3 protein: CASTRGVPSYEQYF. The chain couples TRBV21-1 to TRBJ2-7; TCRdb picks TRBD1, but there is no DNA to check that call. TRBV21-1 is assigned pseudogene status. The CDR3 runs to 14 residues.

The rearrangement uses TRBV7-2 and TRBJ2-1; TCRdb's D gene call, TRBD2, goes unchecked for lack of DNA. The CDR3 extends over 14 amino acids. CDR1 and CDR2 (germline): SGHTA, FQGNSA. CDR3 protein: CASSLITSYNEQFF.

The genes are TRBV27 and TRBJ2-7; the TRBD1 assignment by TCRdb is unverifiable without DNA. Germline V lookup: CDR1 MNHEY, CDR2 SMNVEV (reference sequence). CDR3 length equals 15 residues. CDR3: CASSAGTGLTYEQYF.

This sequence joins TRBV13 and TRBJ2-7. This CDR3 contains 15 residues. Germline CDR1 and CDR2: PRHDT and FYEKMQ (reference sequence). The CDR3 spells CASSVGSAESYEQYF.

This chain connects TRBV5-4 to TRBJ1-1. CDR3 length equals 14 residues. Germline V gene sequence: CDR1 SGHNT, CDR2 YYREEE (reference sequence). This chain's CDR3 is CASSPAAGVTEAFF.

The gene calls are TRBV6-6 and TRBJ1-1. CDR3 length: 16 residues. Germline assignment: CDR1 MNHNY and CDR2 SVGAGI (reference sequence). CDR3 sequence: CASSYPSRGLGTEAFF.

J is TRBJ1-6 and V is TRBV7-2. In germline, CDR1 is SGHTA, CDR2 FQGNSA. The CDR3 extends over 15 amino acids. CDR3 residues: CASMTDSSYNSPLHF.

The rearrangement joins TRBV5-1 to TRBJ2-1; TCRdb outputs TRBD2, but without DNA this stays unchecked. Germline V gene sequence: CDR1 SGHRS, CDR2 YFSETQ. This CDR3 region has 17 residues. CDR3 protein: CASSPWTSRRDGNEQFF. The full variable domain, completed using reference TRBV5-1 and TRBJ2-1, is KAGVTQTPRYLIKTRGQQVTLSCSPISGHRSVSWYQQTPGQGLQFLFEYFSETQRNKGNFPGRFSGRQFSNSRSEMNVSTLELGDSALYLCASSPWTSRRDGNEQFFGPGTRLTVL.

This chain joins TRBV5-1 and TRBJ2-1; without DNA, the TCRdb call of TRBD1 cannot be checked. There are 16 residues in the CDR3. CDR1 is SGHRS, CDR2 YFSETQ, per germline. The CDR3 spells CASSLEGTGIYNEQFF.

V is TRBV29-1 and J is TRBJ2-5; the D call from TCRdb, TRBD1, cannot be confirmed without DNA. The CDR3 covers 14 residues. The V gene's germline CDR1 is SQVTM and CDR2 ANQGSEA. CDR3 sequence: CSVRGRGHSETQYF.

V is TRBV12-3 or TRBV12-4 and J is TRBJ2-3; without DNA, the TCRdb call of TRBD2 cannot be checked. The CDR3 is 16 residues long. The CDR3 loop is CASSWTSPRSTDTQYF.

This chain connects TRBV19 to TRBJ1-2; the TCRdb call, TRBD1, lacks DNA for checking. This CDR3 is 23 amino acids long. Per germline, CDR1 LNHDA and CDR2 SQIVND (reference sequence). Here the CDR3 reads CASSIFPLTERNGAQYPNYGYTF.